The 24 T cell receptor beta chains presented below share a single source sample, sequenced in a study of blood T cell repertoires in COVID-19 (dated by TCRdb to about 2020). Library preparation used the immunoSEQ multiplex PCR assay. This is the immuneACCESS table as TCRdb keeps it, with only in-frame sequences that have V and J called. A part of the clones is gone; compared with another copy, unresolved V genes explain less than half, and the rest is unexplained. Recorded for this sample are over 85,000 clones; roughly 91% of them occurred a single time. The ten largest account for around 4.5% of the sample. The sequenced sample was peripheral blood. Receptors were obtained from a woman aged 80 or over with active COVID-19.

This chain joins TRBV5-4 and TRBJ1-1, with 8 bases identical to TRBD1. CDR1 SGHNT and CDR2 YYREEE come from the germline V gene (reference sequence). This CDR3 is 14 amino acids long. The V gene end was trimmed by 1 base and the J gene end by 6 bases; junction bases not matched to a gene: 5. The CDR3 nucleotides are TGTGCCAGCAGCTTGTTCAGGGGGCAGGCTGAAGCTTTCTTT. It encodes CASSLFRGQAEAFF.

The chain combines TRBV18 with TRBJ2-1, with TRBD2 as a possible D gene (6 bases). CDR3 length: 16 residues. With 4 bases removed from V and 0 bases from J, the gap between germline ends came to 13 bases. CDR1 and CDR2 from the germline V gene are KGHSH and LQKENI. The CDR3 spells CASSRLISGSYNEQFF. The CDR3, as DNA: TGTGCCAGCTCACGGCTGATTAGCGGCTCCTACAATGAGCAGTTCTTC.

This rearrangement joins TRBV6-2 or TRBV6-3 to TRBJ2-2; possible D gene TRBD1, 6 bases. The V gene's germline CDR1 is MNHEY and CDR2 SVGEGT. Trimming removed 1 base at V and 2 bases at J, with 11 bases between. This CDR3 spans 16 amino acids. CDR3 coding DNA: TGTGCCAGCAGTTACTTCGGGACAAAAAACACCGGGGAGCTGTTTTTT. Its translation is CASSYFGTKNTGELFF.

The J gene is TRBJ2-3, the V gene TRBV7-3; 7 nucleotides align to TRBD2. Unmatched junction bases numbered 4, after V lost 0 bases and J lost 1 base. Germline V gene data show CDR1 as SGHTA and CDR2 as FQGTGA. CDR3 length: 16 amino acids. In DNA, the CDR3 is TGTGCCAGCAGCTTAACTAGGCTAGCGGGCACAGATACGCAGTATTTT. It codes for CASSLTRLAGTDTQYF.

V usage is TRBV5-4 and J usage is TRBJ1-2; D is unclear. The V gene's germline CDR1 is SGHNT and CDR2 YYREEE (reference sequence). This CDR3 is 14 amino acids long. V was clipped by 4 bases and J by 6 bases, with 16 bases between them. The CDR3 DNA is TGTGCCAGCAGCCCCCTCCCTAGGTTAGATGGCTACACCTTC. Its protein is CASSPLPRLDGYTF.

CDR3 nucleotide sequence: TGTGCCAGCAGTTTTCCCGGACAGGGGAGGAACACCATATATTTT. This gives the protein CASSFPGQGRNTIYF. The chain uses TRBV28 and TRBJ1-3; the match to TRBD1 covers 9 bases. The V and J ends lost 3 bases and 7 bases, in that order; junction bases with no gene match: 7. The CDR3 length is 15 residues. Germline values: CDR1 MDHEN, CDR2 SYDVKM.

The table lists this clone with a few counts. CDR3 DNA sequence: TGCGCCAGCAGCCTAATAGACAGGGGACGTAATGAAAAACTGTTTTTT. Its translation is CASSLIDRGRNEKLFF. The chain couples TRBV4-1 to TRBJ1-4; 8 bases align to TRBD1. V dropped 4 bases and J dropped 4; count of bases not matched to a gene: 8. CDR1 and CDR2 from the germline V gene are MGHRA and YSYEKL. The CDR3 is made up of 16 amino acids.

This chain joins TRBV5-1 and TRBJ1-2, with a weak D call TRBD1 (6 bases). CDR3 length: 15 residues. V gave up 4 bases and J gave up 4 bases, with 17 bases separating them. Germline V gene lookup returns CDR1 SGHRS and CDR2 YFSETQ. The CDR3 is CASSMGTGLPYGYTF. In nucleotides, the CDR3 is TGCGCCAGCAGCATGGGCACAGGGTTACCCTATGGCTACACCTTC.

The CDR3 DNA is TGTGCCAGCAGTACCGGGGGACAGTATAATGAAAAACTGTTTTTT. Its translation is CASSTGGQYNEKLFF. The chain carries TRBV28 and TRBJ1-4; 7 bases are a match to TRBD1. The germline V gene has CDR1 MDHEN and CDR2 SYDVKM. After removal of 5 bases from V and 4 bases from J, the junction contained 7 bases not matched to a gene. CDR3 size: 15 residues.

The rearrangement joins TRBV6-2 or TRBV6-3 to TRBJ1-5, with 10 bases aligning to TRBD1. V was clipped by 2 bases and J by 1 base; unmatched bases: 8. Germline CDR1 and CDR2: MNHEY and SVGEGT. The CDR3 covers 18 residues. This CDR3 reads CASSYRMTGGRSNQPQHF. CDR3 coding DNA: TGTGCCAGCAGTTACAGAATGACAGGGGGCCGAAGCAATCAGCCCCAGCATTTT.

The chain recombines TRBV1 with TRBJ2-1; the listed D gene, TRBD2, was not tested against the DNA. TRBV1 is a documented pseudogene. The CDR3 is made up of 15 amino acids. For the CDR3, the DNA is TGCACCAGCAGCCAGACCAGCGGTATAATCAATGAGCAGTTCTTC. It specifies CTSSQTSGIINEQFF.

The CDR3 is CASSPGLAPYEQYF. The CDR3, as DNA: TGTGCCAGCAGCCCCGGACTAGCTCCCTACGAGCAGTACTTC. J is TRBJ2-7 and V is TRBV9; 8 nucleotides agree with TRBD2. V was clipped by 4 bases and J by 2 bases; unmatched bases: 5. CDR3 length equals 14 residues. From germline, CDR1 is SGDLS and CDR2 YYNGEE.

This chain joins TRBV20-1 and TRBJ1-5; tentative D call: TRBD1 (5 bases). Trimming cost V 3 bases and J 5 bases, with 8 bases left between them. In germline, CDR1 is DFQATT, CDR2 SNEGSKA (reference sequence). This CDR3 spans 12 amino acids. The CDR3 DNA reads TGCAGTGCTAGTAGGGGTGATCAGCCCCAGCATTTT. This sequence encodes CSASRGDQPQHF.

The CDR3 DNA sequence: TGTGCCAGCAGCGAACTGCGGGGGACAGGGTCCCAAGCTTTCTTT. Encoded protein: CASSELRGTGSQAFF. The chain couples TRBV5-5 to TRBJ1-1, with TRBD1 matching over 9 bases. V lost 4 bases to trimming and J lost 9 bases; unmatched junction nucleotides: 13. This CDR3 has 15 residues. Germline assignment: CDR1 SGHKS and CDR2 YYEKEE (reference sequence). The whole variable domain, filled in from reference TRBV5-5 and TRBJ1-1, reads DAGVTQSPTHLIKTRGQQVTLRCSPISGHKSVSWYQQVLGQGPQFIFQYYEKEERGRGNFPDRFSARQFPNYSSELNVNALLLGDSALYLCASSELRGTGSQAFFGQGTRLTVV.

Only one count was recorded for this clone. This rearrangement joins TRBV19 to TRBJ2-6, with 11 bases that match TRBD1. The V segment lost 5 bases and the J segment 0 bases; nucleotides outside the gene matches: 6. Germline CDR1 LNHDA, CDR2 SQIVND (reference sequence). The CDR3 covers 18 residues. The CDR3 region has the DNA TGTGCCAGTAGTCCCGGGACAGGGGGATTCTCTGGGGCCAACGTCCTGACTTTC. Protein: CASSPGTGGFSGANVLTF.

The rearrangement joins TRBV27 to TRBJ2-7, with D tentatively TRBD2 (7 bases). The germline gives CDR1 MNHEY, CDR2 SMNVEV (reference sequence). V was pared by 7 bases and J by 1 base, with 14 bases between. The CDR3 has 14 residues. The CDR3 DNA sequence: TGTGCCAGCAAGACCAGGGGAGGGTCCTACGAGCAGTACTTC. Protein: CASKTRGGSYEQYF.

This clone was counted a few times. CDR3 nucleotides: TGCGCCAGCAGCTTGGGGACTAGAGGCGAGCAGTACTTC. Translated, it gives CASSLGTRGEQYF. This sequence joins TRBV5-1 and TRBJ2-7; TRBD2 agrees at 7 bases. V lost 0 bases and J lost 6; bases outside the gene matches: 3. Looked up from germline, CDR1 is SGHRS and CDR2 is YFSETQ. This CDR3 is 13 amino acids long.

This clone was detected once. V and J are TRBV9 and TRBJ2-1, with 9 bases identical to TRBD2. There are 15 residues in the CDR3. In germline, CDR1 is SGDLS, CDR2 YYNGEE. Trimming took 3 bases from V and 4 from J; bases not matched to a gene: 5. DNA of the CDR3: TGTGCCAGCAGCGGTAGCGGGAGTGGGTACAATGAGCAGTTCTTC. Its protein is CASSGSGSGYNEQFF. The full variable domain, completed using reference TRBV9 and TRBJ2-1, is DSGVTQTPKHLITATGQRVTLRCSPRSGDLSVYWYQQSLDQGLQFLIQYYNGEERAKGNILERFSAQQFPDLHSELNLSSLELGDSALYFCASSGSGSGYNEQFFGPGTRLTVL.

The chain employs TRBV25-1 and TRBJ2-2; tentatively, D is TRBD1 (6 bases). The V end lost 2 bases, the J end lost 6 bases, and 10 bases lay between the germline ends. Germline CDR1 and CDR2: MGHDK and SYGVNS. The CDR3 contains 14 residues. CDR3 sequence: CASSERQVSGELFF. The CDR3 coding sequence is TGTGCCAGCAGTGAAAGACAGGTCTCCGGGGAGCTGTTTTTT. The full variable domain, in which reference TRBV25-1 and TRBJ2-2 provide the parts outside the CDR3, is EADIYQTPRYLVIGTGKKITLECSQTMGHDKMYWYQQDPGMELHLIHYSYGVNSTEKGDLSSESTVSRIRTEHFPLTLESARPSHTSQYLCASSERQVSGELFFGEGSRLTVL.

The DNA of the CDR3 is TGCGCCAGCAGCTGGGGACAGGGAGGCACAGATACGCAGTATTTT. This translates into CASSWGQGGTDTQYF. J is TRBJ2-3 and V is TRBV5-1, with 9 positions matching TRBD1. Trimming at V came to 3 bases and at J to 1 base, leaving 3 bases not matched to a gene. CDR1 and CDR2 from the germline V gene are SGHRS and YFSETQ. CDR3 length: 15 amino acids.

CDR3 sequence (DNA): TGTGCCAGCAGTACCGGACAGGCCAACGTCCTGACTTTC. Encoded protein: CASSTGQANVLTF. The chain combines TRBV6-6 with TRBJ2-6, with D perhaps TRBD1 (5 bases). The CDR3 consists of 13 residues. Trimming took off 5 bases at V and 6 bases at J, with 8 bases between the two ends. Looked up from germline, CDR1 is MNHNY and CDR2 is SVGAGI (reference sequence).

The chain is built from TRBV5-1 and TRBJ2-5; D possibly corresponds to TRBD2 (5 bases). V was trimmed by 4 bases and J by 5 bases, leaving 15 bases between them. This CDR3 region has 14 residues. The germline gives CDR1 SGHRS, CDR2 YFSETQ. The CDR3 reads CASSLRDLPETQYF. For the CDR3, the DNA is TGCGCCAGCAGCCTTCGGGATTTGCCGGAGACCCAGTACTTC.

This chain joins TRBV20-1 and TRBJ2-1, with TRBD2 matching over 7 bases. The CDR3 totals 14 residues. Per germline, CDR1 DFQATT and CDR2 SNEGSKA (reference sequence). V lost 3 bases, J lost 4 bases, and 6 bases stayed unmatched. This CDR3 is CSASKTSAYNEQFF. Written as DNA, the CDR3 is TGCAGTGCTAGTAAAACTAGCGCGTACAATGAGCAGTTCTTC.

The chain joins TRBV5-6 to TRBJ2-5, with 13 bases lining up with TRBD2. CDR1 and CDR2 from the germline V gene are SGHDT and YYEEEE. The V and J ends lost 1 base and 2 bases, in that order; junction bases with no gene match: 5. The CDR3 covers 17 residues. This CDR3 is CASSLPGLAGVQETQYF. For the CDR3, the DNA is TGTGCCAGCAGCTTGCCTGGACTAGCGGGAGTACAAGAGACCCAGTACTTC.